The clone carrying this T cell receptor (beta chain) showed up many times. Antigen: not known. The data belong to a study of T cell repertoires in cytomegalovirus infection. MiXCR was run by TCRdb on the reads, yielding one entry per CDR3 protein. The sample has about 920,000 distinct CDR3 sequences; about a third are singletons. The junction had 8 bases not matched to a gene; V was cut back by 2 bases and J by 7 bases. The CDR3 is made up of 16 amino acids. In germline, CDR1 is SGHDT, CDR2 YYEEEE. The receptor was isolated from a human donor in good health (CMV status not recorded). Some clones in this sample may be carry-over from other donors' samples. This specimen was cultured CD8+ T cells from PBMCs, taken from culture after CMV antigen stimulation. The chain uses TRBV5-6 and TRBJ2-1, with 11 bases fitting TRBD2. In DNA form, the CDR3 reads TGTGCCAGCAGCTTAGGGGCTAGCGGGGGGCTAAATGAGCAGTTCTTC. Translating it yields CASSLGASGGLNEQFF.